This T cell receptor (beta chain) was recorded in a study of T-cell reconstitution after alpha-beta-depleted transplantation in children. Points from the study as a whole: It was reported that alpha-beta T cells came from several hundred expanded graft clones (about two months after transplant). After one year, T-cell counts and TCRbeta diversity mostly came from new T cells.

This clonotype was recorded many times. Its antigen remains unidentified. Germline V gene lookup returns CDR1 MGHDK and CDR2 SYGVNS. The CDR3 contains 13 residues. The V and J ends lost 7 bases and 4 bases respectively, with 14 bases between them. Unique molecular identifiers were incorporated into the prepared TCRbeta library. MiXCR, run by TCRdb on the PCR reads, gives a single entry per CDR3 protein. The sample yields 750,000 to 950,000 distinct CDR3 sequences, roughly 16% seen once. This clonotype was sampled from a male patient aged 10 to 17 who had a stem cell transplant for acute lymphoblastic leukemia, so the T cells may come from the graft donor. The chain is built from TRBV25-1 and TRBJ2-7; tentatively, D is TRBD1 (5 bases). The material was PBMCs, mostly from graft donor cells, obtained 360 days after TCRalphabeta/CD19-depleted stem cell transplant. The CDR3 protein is CASTIGQGYEQYF. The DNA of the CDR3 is TGTGCCAGCACCATAGGTCAGGGATACGAGCAGTACTTC.